This T cell receptor (beta chain) was captured in a study of T cells in Graves' hyperthyroidism and ophthalmopathy. Regarding the study as a whole: Clonotypes that were expanded in thyroid above 0.001 mostly appeared in blood too.

TCR beta CDR3 regions were amplified from RNA. First-round RT-PCR with HTBI primers amplified the TCR CDR3 region. TCRdb reprocessed the multiplex PCR reads with MiXCR, giving one entry per CDR3 protein. The sample lists more than 300,000 distinct CDR3 sequences, about a sixth occurring once. Exclusion criteria comprised uncontrolled infection, other autoimmune disease, pregnancy or lactation. Diagnoses were made from clinical symptoms, serum measures (thyroxine and TRAb), thyroid ultrasound and orbital computed tomography. PBMCs were obtained from 10 ml fresh peripheral blood. The V end was cut by 6 bases, the J end by 0 bases, with 11 bases between. This CDR3 is built from 14 residues. Germline CDR1 KGHSH, CDR2 LQKENI. This clonotype was detected a few times. Antigen unknown.

The V call is TRBV18, the J call TRBJ2-5, with D uncertain. The sample was blood. The TCR comes from a woman aged 30 to 39 with Graves' hyperthyroidism that later progressed to Graves' ophthalmopathy. DNA for the CDR3: TGTGCCAGCTCCCCGCTAGAGAACCAAGAGACCCAGTACTTC. Its protein is CASSPLENQETQYF.